In its sample, the clone carrying this T cell receptor beta chain was seen a few times. These data come from a study of naive and memory T cell subsets. Per the germline V gene, CDR1 is LNHDA and CDR2 is SQIVND (reference sequence). This CDR3 region has 14 residues. With V trimmed by 1 base and J by 3 bases, 2 bases remained unmatched. Four PCR rounds used nested alpha and beta constant region primers plus the SP2 primer. Alpha and beta constant region primers primed reverse transcription for blood and skin samples. TCRdb analysed the 5' RACE reads with MiXCR anew, one entry per CDR3 protein. Found here are tens of thousands of distinct CDR3 sequences, more than 6.5% of them singletons; the top ten hold about a fifth. TCR cDNA received a 3' ligated oligonucleotide that carried a UMI. Adult healthy volunteers gave 2.5 ml peripheral blood for whole-blood RNA. Reverse transcription used DNase-treated unsorted total RNA, aiming for roughly 1 to 1,100 ng.

The receptor was isolated from a female donor in good health. This chain uses TRBV19 with TRBJ2-7, with 8 bases that match TRBD1. The CDR3 nucleotides read TGTGCCAGTAGTATAGGACAGGGGAACTACGAGCAGTACTTC. Its protein product is CASSIGQGNYEQYF.